This T cell receptor beta chain was captured in a study of T cell responses to AZD1222 COVID-19 vaccine. Findings and limits, study-wide: Donors were mostly white British, more females; clonal diversity possibly underestimated. Close to half of all spike-specific TCRs reportedly target regions of the variants that are unmutated.

There are a few counts of this clone. Its cognate antigen is unknown. Generated by immunoSEQ multiplex PCR, the TCRdb table keeps only in-frame clones and is missing some. There are 85,000 to 90,000 clones in the sample; about 90% occur only once, and 10% lies in the top ten. The junction had 9 bases not matched to a gene; V was cut back by 3 bases and J by 8 bases. The CDR3 is made up of 15 amino acids. The germline V gene encodes CDR1 SGHTA and CDR2 FQGNSA. This clonotype was obtained from an adult in good health. Specimen: peripheral blood, collected on day 0 of MenACWY control vaccination. The J gene is TRBJ2-1, the V gene TRBV7-2; 8 bases match TRBD2. CDR3 nucleotide sequence: TGTGCCAGCAGCTTTACGGGGGGGCAGGGCCATGAGCAGTTCTTC. It codes for CASSFTGGQGHEQFF.